The 30 T cell receptor beta chains below all came from one sample that was sequenced in a study of Tregs in tolerant kidney transplant recipients. Sequencing was performed with immunoSEQ multiplex PCR; in TCRdb, only in-frame clones are kept and a portion is missing. Seen in this sample are approximately 35,000 clones; the ten most common clones hold about 8%. The sequencing here drew on CD8+ T cells from blood, taken before the transplant. The receptors shown here come from a human donor who received a combined kidney and bone marrow transplant.

Regarding this clone: Mismatch with germline at one junction end may stem from a read error. Read sequence stops 3 residues before the CDR3 end, and the germline J gene provides the missing end. Other DNA sequences in this sample translate to the same CDR3. The rearrangement uses TRBV19 and TRBJ2-5; 12 bases are a match to TRBD2. Per the germline V gene, CDR1 is LNHDA and CDR2 is SQIVND (reference sequence). There are 18 residues in the CDR3. CDR3 bases read: TGCGCCAGTAGGCCCCGTCCGGGACTAGCGGGCCCACAAGAGACC. Its protein is CASRPRPGLAGPQET. From start to end, the CDR3 is CASRPRPGLAGPQETQYF.

Details on this clone: The read comes to an end 3 residues before the CDR3 does, leaving the germline J gene to fill in the end. The V gene is TRBV29-1, the J gene TRBJ2-7, with TRBD2 matching 10 bases. CDR3 length: 17 residues. With 1 base clipped from V and 3 bases from J, the junction kept 12 bases outside the gene matches. Germline-derived CDR1 and CDR2 are SQVTM and ANQGSEA. The DNA read from the CDR3 is TGCAGCGTTGAAGGGATAGGTAGCGGGGGGACAAACTACGAG. Translating it yields CSVEGIGSGGTNYE. The full CDR3 protein reads CSVEGIGSGGTNYEQYF.

Concerning this clone: The DNA ends 3 residues before the CDR3 does, and the rest of the CDR3 is filled in from the germline J gene. This chain links TRBV13 with TRBJ2-7; the D gene is possibly TRBD1 (9 bases). The CDR3 is made up of 18 amino acids. Germline V lookup: CDR1 PRHDT, CDR2 FYEKMQ (reference sequence). V lost 1 base and J lost 3, with 22 bases in between. The chain's CDR3 is CASSLVYSGGTGYYEQYF. CDR3 DNA (partial): TGTGCCAGCAGCTTAGTATACTCGGGGGGGACAGGGTACTACGAG.

As regards this clone: The read comes to an end 3 residues before the CDR3 does, leaving the germline J gene to fill in the end. The chain employs TRBV7-6 and TRBJ2-7; 8 positions agree with TRBD1. Looked up from germline, CDR1 is SGHVS and CDR2 is FNYEAQ. The V and J ends lost 3 bases and 5 bases, in that order; junction bases with no gene match: 9. This CDR3 is 15 amino acids long. The part of the CDR3 DNA that was read is TGTGCCAGCAGCTTTTTGGCAGGGGGCTACCACGAG. It translates to CASSFLAGGYHE. Given in full, the CDR3 is CASSFLAGGYHEQYF.

To note about this clone: From the germline J gene comes the end of the CDR3, since the read stops 3 residues before it. This chain uses TRBV20-1 with TRBJ2-5; D is perhaps TRBD1 (5 bases). V gave up 3 bases and J gave up 1 base, with 15 bases separating them. The CDR3 has 15 amino acids. The germline gives CDR1 DFQATT, CDR2 SNEGSKA (reference sequence). The sequenced CDR3 bases are TGCAGTGCTAGGACCAAAGGGGCCTCCCAAGAGACC. Its protein product is CSARTKGASQET. The whole CDR3 sequence reads CSARTKGASQETQYF.

With regard to this clone: The read ends 3 residues early relative to the CDR3; the germline J gene fills the gap. Within the sample, other DNA sequences also encode this same CDR3. This chain links TRBV7-2 with TRBJ1-2; 7 bases are shared with TRBD1. V shed 0 bases, J shed 4 bases, and the junction held 2 bases outside the gene matches. The CDR3 totals 14 residues. From germline, CDR1 is SGHTA and CDR2 FQGNSA. The CDR3 region is CASSLAGGSYGYTF. CDR3 bases read: TGTGCCAGCAGCTTAGCAGGGGGCTCCTATGGC.

A remark on this clone: With the read ending 3 residues before the CDR3 end, the germline J gene is used to fill in that end. This rearrangement joins TRBV5-5 to TRBJ2-7; D perhaps matches TRBD1 (5 bases). The CDR3 has 12 amino acids. V was trimmed by 2 bases and J by 4 bases, leaving 7 bases between them. Germline CDR1 SGHKS, CDR2 YYEKEE (reference sequence). The chain's CDR3 is CASSLGEYEQYF. The DNA read from the CDR3 is TGTGCCAGCAGCTTAGGGGAATACGAG.

Note on this clone: The CDR3 is cut off 3 residues early in the read; its end comes from the germline J gene. The chain employs TRBV2 and TRBJ2-1; TRBD1 is a possible D gene (6 bases). The CDR3 has 17 residues. V lost 9 bases and J 0 bases, leaving 21 bases between the germline ends. The germline V gene encodes CDR1 SNHLY and CDR2 FYNNEI. The CDR3 bases that were read are TGTGCCAGGAGCGACCCTAATGGGGGCCCCTCCTACAATGAG. As protein: CARSDPNGGPSYNE. The entire CDR3 sequence reads CARSDPNGGPSYNEQFF.

On this clone itself: The missing CDR3 end, 3 residues past where the read stops, is filled in from the germline J gene. The chain carries TRBV6-1 and TRBJ2-1; TRBD1 agrees at 11 bases. The CDR3 covers 15 residues. CDR1 and CDR2 from the germline V gene are MNHNS and SASEGT. V trimming: 4 bases; J trimming: 9 bases; junction bases outside the gene matches: 8. CDR3 DNA, as far as it was read: TGTGCCAGCAGTGCGGACAGGGGGCGATCGAGTGAG. It translates to CASSADRGRSSE. The full CDR3 protein is CASSADRGRSSEQFF.

In the case of this clone: The CDR3 end is not reached by the read, which stops 3 residues before it; the germline J gene fills it in. The V call is TRBV11-2, the J call TRBJ1-1, with D possibly matching TRBD1 (6 bases). V gave up 6 bases and J gave up 6 bases, with 14 bases separating them. CDR1 SGHAT and CDR2 FQNNGV come from the germline V gene. This CDR3 contains 13 residues. CDR3 DNA (partial): TGTGCCAGCAGGAAAACAGGGTCTCCTGAA. It yields the protein CASRKTGSPE. The complete CDR3 sequence is CASRKTGSPEAFF.

To note about this clone: Read coverage stops 3 residues before the CDR3 terminus; the germline J gene supplies the remainder. V and J are TRBV5-6 and TRBJ1-1, with TRBD1 matching over 8 bases. The CDR3 consists of 13 residues. CDR1 and CDR2 from the germline V gene are SGHDT and YYEEEE. V was pared by 4 bases and J by 7 bases, with 6 bases of the junction left unmatched. This CDR3 reads CASSLGQDLEAFF. The sequenced part of the CDR3 DNA is TGTGCCAGCAGCCTGGGACAGGACCTTGAA.

A note on this clone: The read falls 3 residues short of the CDR3 end, and the missing part is taken from the germline J gene. This chain joins TRBV2 and TRBJ2-1; TRBD2 matches 12 bases. Germline V gene lookup returns CDR1 SNHLY and CDR2 FYNNEI. Germline trimming cut 7 bases from V and 5 bases from J; bases unmatched to any gene: 6. This CDR3 has 15 residues. CDR3 bases read: TGTGCCAGCAAAGAGCGGACTAGCGGGGACAATGAG. It translates to CASKERTSGDNE. The entire CDR3 is CASKERTSGDNEQFF.

Comments on this clone: The CDR3 end falls 3 residues outside the read, so it is completed with the germline J gene. The V gene is TRBV29-1, the J gene TRBJ2-7; 7 bases are a match to TRBD2. With V trimmed by 7 bases and J by 5 bases, 11 bases remained unmatched. The CDR3 extends over 13 amino acids. The germline CDR1 and CDR2 sequences are SQVTM and ANQGSEA. The CDR3 reads CSAHRLAVNEQYF. The DNA read from the CDR3 is TGCAGCGCCCACAGACTAGCCGTCAACGAG.

In regard to this clone: The read ends 3 residues shy of where the CDR3 ends; the end is completed using the germline J gene. V gene TRBV6-1 combines with J gene TRBJ1-5, with TRBD1 matching over 9 bases. Per germline, CDR1 MNHNS and CDR2 SASEGT. The CDR3 contains 15 residues. Unmatched junction bases numbered 4, after V lost 3 bases and J lost 4 bases. The CDR3 sequence: CASSDIDRGNQPQHF. The part of the CDR3 DNA that was read is TGTGCCAGCAGTGATATAGACAGGGGGAATCAGCCC.

About this clone: The read terminates 3 residues before the CDR3 end, so the remaining end is supplied by the germline J gene. V usage is TRBV18 and J usage is TRBJ2-1; 8 bases align to TRBD1. CDR3 length: 15 amino acids. With V trimmed by 0 bases and J by 6 bases, 4 bases remained unmatched. CDR1 and CDR2 from the germline V gene are KGHSH and LQKENI. The DNA read from the CDR3 is TGTGCCAGCTCACCACCGGACAGGGTAAGCAATGAG. Translating it yields CASSPPDRVSNE. The full CDR3 is CASSPPDRVSNEQFF.

On this clone itself: The observed sequence ends 3 residues before the CDR3 terminus, with the missing tail filled in from the germline J gene. The V call is TRBV2, the J call TRBJ2-7; 8 nucleotides match TRBD1. J gave up 5 bases and V 5 bases, and 8 bases lay outside the gene matches. The CDR3 extends over 14 amino acids. Germline V lookup: CDR1 SNHLY, CDR2 FYNNEI. This CDR3 reads CASSIPTGVNEQYF. CDR3 DNA, as far as it was read: TGTGCCAGCAGTATACCGACAGGGGTGAACGAG.

Turning to this clone: The read halts 3 residues ahead of the CDR3 end, with the missing end drawn from the germline J gene. This chain links TRBV7-9 with TRBJ2-5, with unresolved D. Looked up from germline, CDR1 is SEHNR and CDR2 is FQNEAQ (reference sequence). V lost 10 bases, J lost 5 bases, and 20 bases lay in between. The CDR3 covers 14 residues. The sequenced CDR3 bases are TGTGCCACTCACCCGAAGGGTATCACGGAGACC. This codes for CATHPKGITET. The entire CDR3 sequence reads CATHPKGITETQYF.

About this clone itself: The read ends 3 residues early relative to the CDR3; the germline J gene fills the gap. The chain uses TRBV5-6 and TRBJ1-2, with no clear D. The germline V gene encodes CDR1 SGHDT and CDR2 YYEEEE. The CDR3 is made up of 12 amino acids. The V end was cut by 3 bases, the J end by 2 bases, with 5 bases between. The part of the CDR3 DNA that was read is TGTGCCAGCAGCTCGCAGAACTATGGC. It specifies CASSSQNYG. The full CDR3 protein is CASSSQNYGYTF.

A note on this clone: With the read ending 3 residues before the CDR3 end, the germline J gene is used to fill in that end. The chain links TRBV19 to TRBJ1-5, with D uncertain. The CDR3 runs 14 residues. CDR1 is LNHDA and CDR2 is SQIVND in the germline V gene (reference sequence). The V and J ends lost 2 bases and 6 bases respectively, with 11 bases between them. Incomplete CDR3 DNA: TGTGCCAGTAGTATATCGGGGTATGGTCAGCCC. Residues: CASSISGYGQP. The whole CDR3 region reads CASSISGYGQPQHF.

A word on this clone: The CDR3 goes on 3 residues after the read ends, and that part is filled in from the germline J gene. The V and J genes are TRBV7-9 and TRBJ2-7; possible D gene TRBD1, 5 bases. Trimming took 1 base from V and 3 from J, leaving 13 bases between them. The germline V gene encodes CDR1 SEHNR and CDR2 FQNEAQ (reference sequence). The CDR3 loop spans 15 amino acids. CDR3 in amino acids: CASSLVGQGIYEQYF. The DNA read from the CDR3 is TGTGCCAGCAGCTTAGTGGGGCAGGGTATCTACGAG. The entire variable domain, with the rest obtained from reference TRBV7-9 and TRBJ2-7, is as follows: DTGVSQNPRHKITKRGQNVTFRCDPISEHNRLYWYRQTLGQGPEFLTYFQNEAQLEKSRLLSDRFSAERPKGSFSTLEIQRTEQGDSAMYLCASSLVGQGIYEQYFGPGTRLTVT.

As concerns this clone: Germline is not matched at one junction end, which may reflect a read error. The sequence runs out 3 residues before the end of the CDR3; the remainder is reconstructed from the germline J gene. The chain links TRBV18 to TRBJ2-7; D might be TRBD1 (5 bases). The CDR3 is 13 amino acids. Per the germline V gene, CDR1 is KGHSH and CDR2 is LQKENI. Incomplete CDR3 DNA: TGTGCCAGCTCCCCACCACAGGAGAGCGAG. This sequence encodes CASSPPQESE. The CDR3 reads in full as CASSPPQESEQYF.

Concerning this clone itself: Coverage ceases 3 residues before the CDR3 finishes, and the germline J gene fills in the end. The gene calls are TRBV23-1 and TRBJ1-1; D might be TRBD1 (6 bases). TRBV23-1 carries the ORF label, with uncertain function. The CDR3 is 15 amino acids. Trimming shortened V by 9 bases and J by 1 base, and 18 bases separated the two germline ends. The covered CDR3 bases are TGCGCCAGGGTTAGAGGGGGGGCGGCGAACACTGAA. Its protein product is CARVRGGAANTE. The entire CDR3 sequence reads CARVRGGAANTEAFF.

As regards this clone: The read terminates 3 residues ahead of where the CDR3 ends, so the germline J gene completes it. The chain is built from TRBV7-2 and TRBJ1-4; 7 bases agree with TRBD1. Unmatched junction bases numbered 3, after V lost 4 bases and J lost 4 bases. The germline V gene has CDR1 SGHTA and CDR2 FQGNSA. The CDR3 covers 14 residues. The covered CDR3 bases are TGTGCCAGCAGCTCAGGGGGGAGTAATGAAAAA. Amino acid sequence: CASSSGGSNEK. The whole CDR3 sequence is CASSSGGSNEKLFF.

About this clone: The read terminates 3 residues ahead of where the CDR3 ends, so the germline J gene completes it. The chain has TRBV20-1 and TRBJ1-1; D gene uncertain. Germline V gives CDR1 DFQATT, CDR2 SNEGSKA (reference sequence). Between the trimmed V and J ends, which lost 5 bases and 1 base, there was a span of 5 bases. This CDR3 comprises 11 residues. The CDR3 sequence: CSAPSNTEAFF. The CDR3 DNA, read in part, is TGCAGTGCTCCTTCGAACACTGAA.

Points on this clone: The read comes to an end 3 residues before the CDR3 does, leaving the germline J gene to fill in the end. V and J are TRBV6-1 and TRBJ1-1, with 8 bases lining up with TRBD1. V was pared by 2 bases and J by 4 bases, with 6 bases of the junction left unmatched. The CDR3 is made up of 15 amino acids. Looked up from germline, CDR1 is MNHNS and CDR2 is SASEGT. CDR3 residues: CASSEIGQGFTEAFF. The sequenced part of the CDR3 DNA is TGTGCCAGCAGTGAAATAGGACAGGGTTTCACTGAA.

Points on this clone: The DNA ends 3 residues before the CDR3 does, and the rest of the CDR3 is filled in from the germline J gene. The chain employs TRBV7-8 and TRBJ1-1; tentatively, D is TRBD1 (6 bases). This CDR3 has 14 amino acids. Germline CDR1 SGHVS, CDR2 FQNEAQ. The sequenced CDR3 bases are TGTGCCAGCAGCTTCCGGGACACCGTTTGGGAA. Translation gives CASSFRDTVWE. The complete CDR3 protein is CASSFRDTVWEAFF.

As to this clone: The read terminates 3 residues ahead of where the CDR3 ends, so the germline J gene completes it. V and J are TRBV19 and TRBJ2-1, with TRBD2 matching over 13 bases. V was clipped by 6 bases and J by 7 bases; unmatched bases: 6. Germline V gene data show CDR1 as LNHDA and CDR2 as SQIVND (reference sequence). The CDR3 loop spans 15 amino acids. Here the CDR3 reads CASRKLAGGPNEQFF. The sequenced CDR3 bases are TGTGCCAGTAGGAAACTAGCGGGGGGGCCGAATGAG.

In the case of this clone: From the germline J gene comes the end of the CDR3, since the read stops 3 residues before it. This chain connects TRBV5-1 to TRBJ1-4; 7 bases are a match to TRBD1. CDR1 and CDR2 from the germline V gene are SGHRS and YFSETQ. The CDR3 has 16 amino acids. After removal of 4 bases from V and 4 bases from J, the junction contained 10 bases not matched to a gene. This chain's CDR3 is CASSAWGDSDNEKLFF. The covered CDR3 bases are TGCGCCAGCAGCGCGTGGGGGGACAGCGATAATGAAAAA.

As regards this clone: The read terminates 3 residues ahead of where the CDR3 ends, so the germline J gene completes it. The chain links TRBV7-6 to TRBJ1-6; D remains ambiguous. The CDR3 spans 15 residues. The germline CDR1 and CDR2 sequences are SGHVS and FNYEAQ. V gave up 4 bases and J gave up 5 bases, with 12 bases separating them. CDR3 sequence: CASSSLGADNSPLHF. Incomplete CDR3 DNA: TGTGCCAGCAGCTCTCTGGGTGCGGATAATTCACCC.

For this clone: The read ends 3 residues early relative to the CDR3; the germline J gene fills the gap. The chain joins TRBV20-1 to TRBJ1-1, with D maybe TRBD1 (6 bases). This CDR3 is 13 amino acids long. V shed 6 bases and J shed 4 bases, with 15 bases lying between them. Germline-derived CDR1 and CDR2 are DFQATT and SNEGSKA (reference sequence). The chain's CDR3 is CSALYRDRTEAFF. Incomplete CDR3 DNA: TGCAGTGCCTTATACAGGGACCGCACTGAA.